The T cell receptor (beta chain) under discussion was sequenced for a study of tumor-infiltrating lymphocytes in primary liver carcinoma. RNA and DNA were co-extracted from approximately 20-30 mg of unsorted bulk tissue. Surgical resection served as treatment for the primary liver carcinoma of these patients. Samples came from superior, inferior, lateral poles and tumor centre. General observations from the study: The 250 largest clones made up significantly more of tumor than blood repertoires (p = 0.039). All five tumor regions shared only about 7.5-24% of top clones.

Concerning this clonotype itself: Antigen: not known. The junction and the germline gene differ at one end; a read error may be behind it.

A primer matching the constant region was used to make TCR beta cDNA from approximately 520 ng of total RNA. Investigators got TCR beta libraries out of three nested multiplex PCR rounds, done with slightly modified ARM-PCR. A single record per CDR3 protein comes from TCRdb applying MiXCR to the multiplex PCR reads. The data show 90,000 to 150,000 distinct CDR3 sequences, about 59% seen once. The sequence derives from a woman in her sixties or seventies with primary liver carcinoma and hepatitis B virus infection. Sequencing was performed on liver tumor tissue from sampling region 1. The subset here: tumor region T1, superior pole.

The CDR3 here is CASILEVAGSTIYF. The CDR3 DNA follows: TGTGCTAGCATCTTAGAAGTGGCTGGAAGCACCATATATTTT. The chain is built from TRBV11-2 and TRBJ1-3, with D hard to call. This CDR3 is built from 14 residues. CDR1 is SGHAT, CDR2 FQNNGV, per germline.